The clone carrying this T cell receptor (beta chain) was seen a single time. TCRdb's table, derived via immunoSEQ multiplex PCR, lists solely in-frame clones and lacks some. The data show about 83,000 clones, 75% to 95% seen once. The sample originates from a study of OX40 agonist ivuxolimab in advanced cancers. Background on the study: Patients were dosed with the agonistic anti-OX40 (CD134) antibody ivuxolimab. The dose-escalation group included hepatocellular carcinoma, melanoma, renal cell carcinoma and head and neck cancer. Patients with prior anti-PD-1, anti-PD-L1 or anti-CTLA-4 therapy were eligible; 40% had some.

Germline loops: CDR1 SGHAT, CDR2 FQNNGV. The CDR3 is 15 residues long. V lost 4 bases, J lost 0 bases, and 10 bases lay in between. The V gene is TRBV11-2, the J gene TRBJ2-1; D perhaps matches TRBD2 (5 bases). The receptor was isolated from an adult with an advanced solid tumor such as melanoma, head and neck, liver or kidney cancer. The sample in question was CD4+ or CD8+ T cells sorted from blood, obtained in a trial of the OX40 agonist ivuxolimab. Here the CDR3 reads CASSSSGNSYNEQFF. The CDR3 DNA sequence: TGTGCCAGCAGCTCAAGCGGAAACTCCTACAATGAGCAGTTCTTC.